This T cell receptor beta chain was identified in a study of T cell clones after liver transplantation. Regarding the study as a whole: In most of the 8 subjects, circulating graft-donor-reactive CD4 TCRbeta sequences fell significantly after transplant.

Only in-frame clones appear in the TCRdb table, and some are missing; sequencing was by immunoSEQ multiplex PCR. The top ten hold about 2.8% of the sample, which has 70,000 to 95,000 clones, roughly 85% seen once. Concerning this clone: Its target is unknown.

The sequenced sample was CD4+ T cells from blood, obtained at the 22-month timepoint. The sequence was collected from a human patient who received a liver transplant. Some T cells may be graft donor cells.

The CDR3: CASSQDGTGRGETQYF. The CDR3 DNA follows: TGCGCCAGCAGCCAAGATGGGACAGGGAGAGGGGAGACCCAGTACTTC. The chain couples TRBV4-1 to TRBJ2-5; 9 bases map to TRBD1. V was clipped by 0 bases and J by 5 bases; unmatched bases: 7. CDR3 size: 16 residues. Germline-derived CDR1 and CDR2 are MGHRA and YSYEKL.